This T cell receptor beta chain was sequenced in a study of graft-versus-host responses after intestinal transplantation. Study at large: Every recipient had anti-thymocyte globulin induction and roughly three years of tacrolimus plus steroids.

Repertoires were generated with immunoSEQ multiplex PCR, while TCRdb's copy carries only in-frame clones and drops some. This table has approximately 60,000 clones, roughly 90% appearing once. Trimming removed 2 bases from V and 3 bases from J; junction bases left unmatched: 4. Germline V gene data show CDR1 as MNHNS and CDR2 as SASEGT. The CDR3 spans 15 residues. Study-wide findings and caveats: Recipient marrow contained GvH clones, some of which appeared first in ileum or blood.

A remark on this clone: What it binds is unknown.

This material consisted of PBMCs, taken 26 days after transplant. The clonotype was recovered from a human patient who received an intestinal transplant, so some T cells may come from the graft donor. This chain joins TRBV6-1 and TRBJ1-2; TRBD1 matches at 9 bases. CDR3: CASSERGTGHYGYTF. CDR3 DNA sequence: TGTGCCAGCAGTGAAAGGGGGACAGGGCACTATGGCTACACCTTC.